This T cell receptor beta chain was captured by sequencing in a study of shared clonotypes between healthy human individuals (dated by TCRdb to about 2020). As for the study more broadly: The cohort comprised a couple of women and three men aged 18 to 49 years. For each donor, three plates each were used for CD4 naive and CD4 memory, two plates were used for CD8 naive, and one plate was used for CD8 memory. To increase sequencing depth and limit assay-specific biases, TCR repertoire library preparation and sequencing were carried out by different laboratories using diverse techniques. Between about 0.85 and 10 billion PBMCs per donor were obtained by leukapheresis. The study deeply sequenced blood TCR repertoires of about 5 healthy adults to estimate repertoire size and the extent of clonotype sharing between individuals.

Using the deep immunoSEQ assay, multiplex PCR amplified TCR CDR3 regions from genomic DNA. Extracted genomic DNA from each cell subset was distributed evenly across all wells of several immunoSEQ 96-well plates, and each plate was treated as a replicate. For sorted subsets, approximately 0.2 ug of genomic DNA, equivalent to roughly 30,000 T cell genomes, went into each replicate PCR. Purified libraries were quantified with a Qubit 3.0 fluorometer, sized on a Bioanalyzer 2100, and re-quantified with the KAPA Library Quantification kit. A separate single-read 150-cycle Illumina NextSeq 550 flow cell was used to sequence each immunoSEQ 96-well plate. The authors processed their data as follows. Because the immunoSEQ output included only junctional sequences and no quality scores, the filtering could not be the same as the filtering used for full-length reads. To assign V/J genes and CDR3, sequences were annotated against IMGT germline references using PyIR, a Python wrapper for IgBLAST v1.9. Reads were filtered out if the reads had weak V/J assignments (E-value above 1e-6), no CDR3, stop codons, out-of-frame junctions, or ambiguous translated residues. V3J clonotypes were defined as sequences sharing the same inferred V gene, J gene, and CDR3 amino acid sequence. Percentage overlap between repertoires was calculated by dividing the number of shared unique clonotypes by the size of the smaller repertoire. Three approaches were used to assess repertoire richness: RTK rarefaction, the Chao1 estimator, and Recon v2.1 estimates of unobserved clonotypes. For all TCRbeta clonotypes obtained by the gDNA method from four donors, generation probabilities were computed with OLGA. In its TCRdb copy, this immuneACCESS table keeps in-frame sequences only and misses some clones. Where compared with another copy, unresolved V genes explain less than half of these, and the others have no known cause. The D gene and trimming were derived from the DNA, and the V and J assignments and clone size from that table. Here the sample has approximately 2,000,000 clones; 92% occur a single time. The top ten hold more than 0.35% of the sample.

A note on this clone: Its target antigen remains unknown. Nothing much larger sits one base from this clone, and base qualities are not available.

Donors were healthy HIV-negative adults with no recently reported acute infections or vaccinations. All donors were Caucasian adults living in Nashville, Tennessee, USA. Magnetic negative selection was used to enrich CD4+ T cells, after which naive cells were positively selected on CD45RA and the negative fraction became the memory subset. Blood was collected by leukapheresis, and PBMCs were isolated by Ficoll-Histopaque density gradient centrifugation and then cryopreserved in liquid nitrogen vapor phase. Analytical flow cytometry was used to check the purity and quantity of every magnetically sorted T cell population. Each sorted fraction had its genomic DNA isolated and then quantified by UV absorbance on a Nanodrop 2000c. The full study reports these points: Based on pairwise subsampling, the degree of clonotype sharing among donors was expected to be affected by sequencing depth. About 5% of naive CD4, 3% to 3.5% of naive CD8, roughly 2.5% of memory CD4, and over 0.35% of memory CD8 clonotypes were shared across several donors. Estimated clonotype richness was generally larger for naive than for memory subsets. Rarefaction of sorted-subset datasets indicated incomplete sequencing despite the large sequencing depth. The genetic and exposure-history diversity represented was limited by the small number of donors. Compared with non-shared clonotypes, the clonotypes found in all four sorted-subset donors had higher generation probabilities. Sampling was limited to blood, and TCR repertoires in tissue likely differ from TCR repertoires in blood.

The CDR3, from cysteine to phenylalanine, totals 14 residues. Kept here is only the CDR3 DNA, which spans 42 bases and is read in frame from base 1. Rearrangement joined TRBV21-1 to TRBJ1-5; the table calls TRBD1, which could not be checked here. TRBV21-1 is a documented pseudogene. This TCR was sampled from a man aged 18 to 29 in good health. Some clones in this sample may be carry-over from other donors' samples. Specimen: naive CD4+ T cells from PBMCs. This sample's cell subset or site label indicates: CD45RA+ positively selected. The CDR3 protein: CASIDGQGNQPQHF. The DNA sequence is TGTGCCAGCATCGACGGACAGGGGAATCAGCCCCAGCATTTT.